The 18 T cell receptor beta chains below were found in one sample sequenced in a study of T cell changes during pregnancy in multiple sclerosis. The data were produced by immunoSEQ multiplex PCR, yet TCRdb's version contains in-frame clones alone and is incomplete. Found here are about 57,000 clones, 90% to 95% of them singletons; the top ten hold around 0.38%. This specimen consisted of CD4+ T cells from peripheral blood mononuclear cells, obtained before pregnancy. These receptors were taken from a female donor with multiple sclerosis, enrolled in a pregnancy study.

In its sample, this clone was seen once. V usage is TRBV19 and J usage is TRBJ2-3; 7 bases fit TRBD2. Germline CDR1 is LNHDA and CDR2 is SQIVND (reference sequence). The trim removed 3 bases at V and 2 bases at J, leaving 5 bases unmatched. CDR3 length: 15 amino acids. The DNA of the CDR3 is TGTGCCAGTAGTATTGGGCTAGCGGCCACAGATACGCAGTATTTT. Protein product: CASSIGLAATDTQYF.

The chain uses TRBV9 and TRBJ1-1; TRBD1 aligns across 9 bases. V shed 4 bases and J 2 bases; nucleotides not matched to a gene: 12. Germline-derived CDR1 and CDR2 are SGDLS and YYNGEE. The CDR3 runs 17 residues. Here the CDR3 DNA reads TGTGCCAGCAGCCCGGCCGGGACAGGGTGGGGAAACACTGAAGCTTTCTTT. Translation: CASSPAGTGWGNTEAFF.

This clone was detected only once. The chain carries TRBV11-2 and TRBJ1-3; D call uncertain. The CDR3 sequence is 13 residues long. V shed 0 bases and J shed 4 bases, with 4 bases lying between them. CDR1 and CDR2 (germline): SGHAT, FQNNGV. CDR3 coding DNA: TGTGCCAGCAGCTTAGAGCGGGGAAACACCATATATTTT. Translated, it gives CASSLERGNTIYF.

The genes are TRBV2 and TRBJ1-1; D uncertain. Looked up from germline, CDR1 is SNHLY and CDR2 is FYNNEI. The germline V and J ends were trimmed by 3 bases and 10 bases, with 6 bases remaining between them. This CDR3 comprises 10 residues. The CDR3 is CASSDRGAFF. CDR3 nucleotide sequence: TGTGCCAGCAGTGACCGGGGAGCTTTCTTT.

The rearrangement uses TRBV19 and TRBJ2-7; 10 bases line up with TRBD2. From germline, CDR1 is LNHDA and CDR2 SQIVND (reference sequence). V lost 3 bases and J lost 3; bases outside the gene matches: 2. This CDR3 has 14 amino acids. CDR3 DNA: TGTGCCAGTAGTATTAGCGGGAGGAGCTACGAGCAGTACTTC. Encoded protein: CASSISGRSYEQYF.

The CDR3 DNA sequence: TGTGCCAGCAGTTTGGGCGGCGGGTCCTACGAGCAGTACTTC. Protein: CASSLGGGSYEQYF. V is TRBV7-2 and J is TRBJ2-7, with D maybe TRBD2 (5 bases). Germline lookup yields CDR1 SGHTA and CDR2 FQGNSA. This CDR3 contains 14 residues. Trimming removed 6 bases at V and 1 base at J, with 13 bases between.

This chain joins TRBV27 and TRBJ2-1; D might be TRBD2 (6 bases). The germline gives CDR1 MNHEY, CDR2 SMNVEV (reference sequence). Between the trimmed V and J ends, which lost 5 bases and 6 bases, there was a span of 20 bases. The CDR3 sequence is 16 residues long. The CDR3 loop is CASSITWRGPGNEQFF. The CDR3, as DNA: TGTGCCAGCAGTATAACCTGGAGGGGACCAGGCAATGAGCAGTTCTTC.

J is TRBJ2-1 and V is TRBV5-1; D gene uncertain. Per germline, CDR1 SGHRS and CDR2 YFSETQ. V dropped 2 bases and J dropped 5 bases, with 8 bases sitting between them. There are 13 residues in the CDR3. CDR3 sequence (DNA): TGCGCCAGCAGCTTTGACTGGGACAATGAGCAGTTCTTC. Translating gives CASSFDWDNEQFF. The full variable domain, in which reference TRBV5-1 and TRBJ2-1 provide the parts outside the CDR3, is KAGVTQTPRYLIKTRGQQVTLSCSPISGHRSVSWYQQTPGQGLQFLFEYFSETQRNKGNFPGRFSGRQFSNSRSEMNVSTLELGDSALYLCASSFDWDNEQFFGPGTRLTVL.

The chain has TRBV28 and TRBJ2-7; weak D call: TRBD1 (6 bases). This CDR3 region has 12 residues. V was trimmed by 10 bases and J by 3 bases, leaving 13 bases between them. Germline CDR1 MDHEN, CDR2 SYDVKM. The CDR3 coding sequence is TGTGCCACTCTGGACAGCCACTACGAGCAGTACTTC. It specifies CATLDSHYEQYF.

V and J are TRBV4-3 and TRBJ1-2, with 7 bases that match TRBD1. The V and J ends lost 0 bases and 6 bases, in that order; junction bases with no gene match: 13. This CDR3 comprises 17 residues. The germline gives CDR1 LGHNA, CDR2 YSLEER. The CDR3 loop reads CASSQDVAGQWRDGYTF. The CDR3 coding sequence is TGCGCCAGCAGCCAAGATGTAGCGGGACAGTGGAGGGATGGCTACACCTTC.

The chain carries TRBV21-1 and TRBJ2-7; the table names TRBD2, a call not compared with the DNA. TRBV21-1 has pseudogene status. The CDR3 extends over 15 amino acids. The CDR3 nucleotides read TGTGCCAGCAGCTCGCCGCCGAGTTGGTCCTACGAGCAGTACTTC. Its translation: CASSSPPSWSYEQYF.

The chain is built from TRBV19 and TRBJ2-4; no definite D call. Germline CDR1 LNHDA, CDR2 SQIVND (reference sequence). This CDR3 is 14 amino acids long. The V end was cut by 1 base, the J end by 3 bases, with 7 bases between. The CDR3 spells CASSIAVGKNIQYF. DNA of the CDR3: TGTGCCAGTAGTATAGCAGTTGGCAAAAACATTCAGTACTTC.

This clone was seen only once. J is TRBJ2-1 and V is TRBV5-1; TRBD2 aligns across 14 bases. Germline assignment: CDR1 SGHRS and CDR2 YFSETQ. The CDR3 length is 16 residues. J was trimmed by 6 bases and V by 5 bases; bases with no gene match: 7. CDR3 region: CASRTQGLAGGNEQFF. In nucleotides, the CDR3 is TGCGCCAGCAGGACCCAAGGACTAGCGGGGGGCAATGAGCAGTTCTTC. Full variable domain (outside the CDR3, taken from reference TRBV5-1 and TRBJ2-1): KAGVTQTPRYLIKTRGQQVTLSCSPISGHRSVSWYQQTPGQGLQFLFEYFSETQRNKGNFPGRFSGRQFSNSRSEMNVSTLELGDSALYLCASRTQGLAGGNEQFFGPGTRLTVL.

The chain uses TRBV29-1 and TRBJ1-3; D perhaps matches TRBD1 (5 bases). The V gene lost 1 base and the J gene lost 2 bases, with 9 bases spanning the gap. The V gene's germline CDR1 is SQVTM and CDR2 ANQGSEA. The CDR3 sequence is 14 residues long. The CDR3, as DNA: TGCAGCGTTGAAGTAGAAGGGGCTGGAAACACCATATATTTT. Its translation: CSVEVEGAGNTIYF.

CDR3 coding DNA: TGCGCCAGCAGCTTCGAACTAGCGGGAGTTATAGGCTACAATGAGCAGTTCTTC. It translates to CASSFELAGVIGYNEQFF. The chain uses TRBV5-1 and TRBJ2-1, with TRBD2 matching over 11 bases. This CDR3 region has 18 residues. Germline V gene lookup returns CDR1 SGHRS and CDR2 YFSETQ. Trimming removed 2 bases from V and 3 bases from J; junction bases left unmatched: 10.

In this sample, this clone turned up a few times. V and J are TRBV7-8 and TRBJ2-2; possibly TRBD1 for D (6 bases). V was trimmed by 5 bases and J by 2 bases, leaving 15 bases between them. Germline-derived CDR1 and CDR2 are SGHVS and FQNEAQ. The CDR3 extends over 16 amino acids. CDR3 DNA: TGTGCCAGCAGCATACGGACAGCTCAAAACACCGGGGAGCTGTTTTTT. Its translation is CASSIRTAQNTGELFF. Full variable domain (outside the CDR3, taken from reference TRBV7-8 and TRBJ2-2): GAGVSQSPRYKVAKRGQDVALRCDPISGHVSLFWYQQALGQGPEFLTYFQNEAQLDKSGLPSDRFFAERPEGSVSTLKIQRTQQEDSAVYLCASSIRTAQNTGELFFGEGSRLTVL.

The chain couples TRBV5-1 to TRBJ2-5; 8 bases align to TRBD1. In germline, CDR1 is SGHRS, CDR2 YFSETQ. The trim removed 0 bases at V and 2 bases at J, leaving 3 bases unmatched. This CDR3 comprises 15 residues. The CDR3 DNA is TGCGCCAGCAGCTTGGGGGACAGGTCGCAAGAGACCCAGTACTTC. It encodes CASSLGDRSQETQYF.

The rearrangement links TRBV4-1 to TRBJ2-7, with TRBD1 matching 7 bases. Germline CDR1 reads MGHRA; CDR2 reads YSYEKL. This CDR3 has 15 amino acids. The junction had 7 bases not matched to a gene; V was cut back by 1 base and J by 4 bases. The CDR3 DNA is TGCGCCAGCAGCCAAGCGTGGCAGGGGGATTACGAGCAGTACTTC. Protein product: CASSQAWQGDYEQYF.